These 30 T cell receptor beta chains were sequenced from one sample in a study of blood T cell repertoires in COVID-19. Repertoires were generated with immunoSEQ multiplex PCR, while TCRdb's copy carries only in-frame clones and drops some. The sample contains 250,000 or so clones, 88% of which appear only once. Sequencing used peripheral blood. Source of these receptors: a woman aged 60-75 years with acute or convalescent COVID-19.

This clone has only one observation. V and J are TRBV6-5 and TRBJ1-5; D not certain. There are 14 residues in the CDR3. The V end lost 6 bases, the J end lost 3 bases, and 12 bases lay between the germline ends. Germline V gene lookup returns CDR1 MNHEY and CDR2 SVGAGI. For the CDR3, the DNA is TGTGCCAGCAGCCCCGGGAAGTTCAATCAGCCCCAGCATTTT. Encoded protein: CASSPGKFNQPQHF.

The rearrangement links TRBV5-6 to TRBJ1-5, with 9 bases fitting TRBD1. Trimming removed 1 base from V and 5 bases from J; junction bases left unmatched: 4. Germline loops: CDR1 SGHDT, CDR2 YYEEEE. The CDR3 has 15 amino acids. CDR3 region: CASSLRDRDYQPQHF. CDR3 nucleotide sequence: TGTGCCAGCAGCTTGCGGGACAGGGATTATCAGCCCCAGCATTTT.

CDR3 nucleotides: TGTGCCAGCAGCTCCTTTGGAGGGAATATGGAGACCCAGTACTTC. Its protein product is CASSSFGGNMETQYF. V usage is TRBV6-5 and J usage is TRBJ2-5; D perhaps matches TRBD2 (6 bases). The CDR3 spans 15 residues. The V and J ends lost 6 bases and 5 bases respectively, with 19 bases between them. The germline V gene has CDR1 MNHEY and CDR2 SVGAGI.

This clone has only one observation. J is TRBJ2-2 and V is TRBV19, with TRBD2 matching 10 bases. The CDR3 extends over 15 amino acids. V lost 5 bases, J lost 6 bases, and 6 bases stayed unmatched. Germline V gene lookup returns CDR1 LNHDA and CDR2 SQIVND (reference sequence). The CDR3 region has the DNA TGTGCCAGTAGTTTGCTAGCGGGAGCGTCCGGGGAGCTGTTTTTT. This translates into CASSLLAGASGELFF.

The sample holds a few counts of this clone. The chain is built from TRBV18 and TRBJ1-3, with 7 bases lining up with TRBD1. V lost 1 base, J lost 4 bases, and 7 bases stayed unmatched. The CDR3 spans 16 residues. The germline V gene encodes CDR1 KGHSH and CDR2 LQKENI. In DNA, the CDR3 is TGTGCCAGCTCACCACAGGGGGCTAGAGGAGGAAACACCATATATTTT. Its protein product is CASSPQGARGGNTIYF.

This clone was detected only a few times. The chain carries TRBV6-1 and TRBJ1-5, with D hard to call. CDR1 is MNHNS and CDR2 is SASEGT in the germline V gene. Trimming removed 0 bases from V and 4 bases from J, with 13 bases in between. CDR3 length: 16 residues. CDR3 region: CASSEALPALNQPQHF. In DNA, the CDR3 is TGTGCCAGCAGTGAAGCGCTTCCCGCACTTAATCAGCCCCAGCATTTT.

The gene calls are TRBV12-5 and TRBJ1-6, with D tentatively TRBD1 (6 bases). The V gene's germline CDR1 is LGHNT and CDR2 FRNRAP. This CDR3 region has 15 residues. With 7 bases removed from V and 7 bases from J, the gap between germline ends came to 17 bases. CDR3 nucleotides: TGTGCTAGTGCTAGGGAGGGGGGGCTGAATTCACCCCTCCACTTT. Its translation is CASAREGGLNSPLHF.

The chain employs TRBV19 and TRBJ2-5; possibly TRBD1 for D (6 bases). V shed 3 bases and J shed 5 bases, with 19 bases lying between them. Per germline, CDR1 LNHDA and CDR2 SQIVND (reference sequence). This CDR3 comprises 16 residues. CDR3 protein: CASSIESRGGRETQYF. Here the CDR3 DNA reads TGTGCCAGTAGTATTGAGTCACGTGGGGGCCGTGAGACCCAGTACTTC.

The rearrangement links TRBV3-1 (or the pseudogene TRBV3-2) to TRBJ1-2; D is unclear. Germline values: CDR1 LGHDT, CDR2 YNNKEL (reference sequence). The CDR3 has 15 residues. V lost 0 bases, J lost 8 bases, and 16 bases lay in between. The CDR3 nucleotides read TGTGCCAGCAGCCAAGATCTAATATCAGGTTGGGGCTACACCTTC. It specifies CASSQDLISGWGYTF.

The chain is built from TRBV7-9 and TRBJ1-4; 8 positions agree with TRBD1. Germline V gene data show CDR1 as SEHNR and CDR2 as FQNEAQ (reference sequence). This CDR3 is 14 amino acids long. Trimming at V came to 2 bases and at J to 8 bases, leaving 4 bases not matched to a gene. The CDR3, as DNA: TGTGCCAGCAGCTTACTGGCAGGGGGCGAAAAACTGTTTTTT. It specifies CASSLLAGGEKLFF.

This clone appeared a few times. The V and J genes are TRBV5-1 and TRBJ2-2; 8 bases match TRBD1. With 0 bases clipped from V and 3 bases from J, the junction kept 7 bases outside the gene matches. Germline V CDR1 and CDR2: SGHRS, YFSETQ. The CDR3 totals 17 residues. CDR3 nucleotides: TGCGCCAGCAGCTTGGCCGGGTCAGGGGGCTACACCGGGGAGCTGTTTTTT. Translation gives CASSLAGSGGYTGELFF. Using reference TRBV5-1 and TRBJ2-2 for the parts outside the CDR3, the full variable domain is KAGVTQTPRYLIKTRGQQVTLSCSPISGHRSVSWYQQTPGQGLQFLFEYFSETQRNKGNFPGRFSGRQFSNSRSEMNVSTLELGDSALYLCASSLAGSGGYTGELFFGEGSRLTVL.

The chain uses TRBV24-1 and TRBJ1-2; tentatively, D is TRBD1 (6 bases). V was cut by 2 bases and J by 1 base, with 10 bases left in between. Germline loops: CDR1 KGHDR, CDR2 SFDVKD. This CDR3 has 15 residues. The CDR3 region is CATSDSGQINYGYTF. In DNA, the CDR3 is TGTGCCACCAGTGATTCAGGACAGATTAACTATGGCTACACCTTC.

The chain recombines TRBV5-1 with TRBJ2-2; 13 nucleotides agree with TRBD2. Germline-derived CDR1 and CDR2 are SGHRS and YFSETQ. This CDR3 is 16 amino acids long. V was pared by 4 bases and J by 7 bases, with 7 bases of the junction left unmatched. CDR3 protein: CASSARLAGGFGELFF. In nucleotides, the CDR3 is TGCGCCAGCAGCGCCCGACTAGCGGGGGGTTTCGGGGAGCTGTTTTTT.

The CDR3 spells CASRQTGREKLFF. The CDR3 region has the DNA TGTGCCAGCAGGCAGACAGGGCGGGAAAAACTGTTTTTT. This chain links TRBV11-2 with TRBJ1-4; 7 bases line up with TRBD1. This CDR3 comprises 13 residues. Per germline, CDR1 SGHAT and CDR2 FQNNGV. V was clipped by 6 bases and J by 8 bases; unmatched bases: 6.

The chain links TRBV10-3 to TRBJ2-7, with D uncertain. V lost 0 bases and J 5 bases, leaving 8 bases between the germline ends. The CDR3 has 13 residues. Germline loops: CDR1 ENHRY, CDR2 SYGVKD. CDR3 nucleotide sequence: TGTGCCATCAGTGAGTCGTTACGCGACGAGCAGTACTTC. Protein sequence: CAISESLRDEQYF.

The chain uses TRBV3-1 (or the pseudogene TRBV3-2) and TRBJ2-3; 7 nucleotides match TRBD2. The CDR3 spans 19 residues. From germline, CDR1 is LGHDT and CDR2 YNNKEL (reference sequence). With V trimmed by 1 base and J by 2 bases, 15 bases remained unmatched. The CDR3 loop reads CASSQGPRWSGDDTDTQYF. CDR3 DNA: TGTGCCAGCAGCCAAGGCCCAAGATGGAGCGGGGACGACACAGATACGCAGTATTTT.

The CDR3 bases are TGTGCCAGCAGCGAGACAGGGGGCGTCGAAAATGAGCAGTTCTTC. This translates into CASSETGGVENEQFF. The gene calls are TRBV9 and TRBJ2-1; 10 bases are a match to TRBD1. From germline, CDR1 is SGDLS and CDR2 YYNGEE. V was clipped by 3 bases and J by 7 bases; unmatched bases: 7. The CDR3 extends over 15 amino acids.

The table lists this clone with a count of one. This CDR3 reads CASSPSRAQGETQYF. The CDR3 DNA is TGTGCCAGCAGCCCCAGCAGGGCCCAAGGGGAGACCCAGTACTTC. This chain connects TRBV11-3 to TRBJ2-5, with D perhaps matching TRBD1 (5 bases). The germline gives CDR1 SGHNT, CDR2 YENEEA. This CDR3 has 15 residues. V lost 5 bases and J 5 bases, leaving 18 bases between the germline ends. Based on the CDR3 plus reference TRBV11-3 and TRBJ2-5, the full variable domain is EAGVVQSPRYKIIEKKQPVAFWCNPISGHNTLYWYLQNLGQGPELLIRYENEEAVDDSQLPKDRFSAERLKGVDSTLKIQPAELGDSAVYLCASSPSRAQGETQYFGPGTRLLVL.

As DNA, the CDR3 is TGCGCCAGCAGCTTGGACGGACAGGGGTTAGGGACTGAAGCTTTCTTT. Translated, it gives CASSLDGQGLGTEAFF. The J gene is TRBJ1-1, the V gene TRBV5-1, with 9 bases that match TRBD1. In germline, CDR1 is SGHRS, CDR2 YFSETQ. CDR3 length equals 16 residues. Germline trimming cut 0 bases from V and 5 bases from J; bases unmatched to any gene: 8. Full variable domain (missing parts from reference TRBV5-1 and TRBJ1-1): KAGVTQTPRYLIKTRGQQVTLSCSPISGHRSVSWYQQTPGQGLQFLFEYFSETQRNKGNFPGRFSGRQFSNSRSEMNVSTLELGDSALYLCASSLDGQGLGTEAFFGQGTRLTVV.

The rearrangement links TRBV19 to TRBJ2-3; 8 bases match TRBD1. V lost 6 bases, J lost 4 bases, and 6 bases stayed unmatched. Germline lookup yields CDR1 LNHDA and CDR2 SQIVND (reference sequence). There are 14 residues in the CDR3. In DNA form, the CDR3 reads TGTGCCAGTAGCCCACAGGGGGGATCAGATACGCAGTATTTT. It yields the protein CASSPQGGSDTQYF.

The chain uses TRBV13 and TRBJ1-5, with D unresolved. Looked up from germline, CDR1 is PRHDT and CDR2 is FYEKMQ (reference sequence). The CDR3 totals 13 residues. V shed 2 bases and J shed 5 bases, with 7 bases lying between them. In nucleotides, the CDR3 is TGTGCCAGCAGCTTAAACAACGATCAGCCCCAGCATTTT. Amino acids: CASSLNNDQPQHF.

This chain uses TRBV5-6 with TRBJ2-3; 8 nucleotides line up with TRBD2. V gave up 4 bases and J gave up 7 bases; unmatched junction bases: 14. This CDR3 has 16 residues. Germline CDR1 reads SGHDT; CDR2 reads YYEEEE. The CDR3 DNA follows: TGTGCCAGCAGCCTGAGGCTACTAGCGGCATCCTATACGCAGTATTTT. The encoded protein is CASSLRLLAASYTQYF.

The V call is TRBV18, the J call TRBJ2-5, with 14 bases aligning to TRBD2. In germline, CDR1 is KGHSH, CDR2 LQKENI. Trimming removed 6 bases from V and 3 bases from J; junction bases left unmatched: 9. The CDR3 spans 17 residues. CDR3 DNA sequence: TGTGCCAGCTCGCCCGGGACTAGCGGGAGTGGCGAAGAGACCCAGTACTTC. Protein: CASSPGTSGSGEETQYF.

V gene TRBV7-6 combines with J gene TRBJ1-4, with 7 bases identical to TRBD1. Losses at the gene ends were 4 bases for V and 7 bases for J; bases not matched to a gene: 6. CDR1 and CDR2 from the germline V gene are SGHVS and FNYEAQ. There are 14 residues in the CDR3. For the CDR3, the DNA is TGTGCCAGCAGCTCGGGACAGACCCGTGAAAAACTGTTTTTT. This gives the protein CASSSGQTREKLFF. Together with reference TRBV7-6 and TRBJ1-4, the CDR3 gives the full variable domain: GAGVSQSPRYKVTKRGQDVALRCDPISGHVSLYWYRQALGQGPEFLTYFNYEAQQDKSGLPNDRFSAERPEGSISTLTIQRTEQRDSAMYRCASSSGQTREKLFFGSGTQLSVL.

The gene calls are TRBV2 and TRBJ1-6, with 9 bases lining up with TRBD1. The junction had 8 bases not matched to a gene; V was cut back by 6 bases and J by 8 bases. Germline V gene lookup returns CDR1 SNHLY and CDR2 FYNNEI. CDR3 length: 15 residues. CDR3 nucleotide sequence: TGTGCCAGCAGCATTGGGACAGGGCAGGATTCACCCCTCCACTTT. Its translation: CASSIGTGQDSPLHF.

This chain uses TRBV18 with TRBJ1-2, with TRBD1 matching 10 bases. The V and J ends lost 1 base and 6 bases, in that order; junction bases with no gene match: 8. This CDR3 is built from 16 residues. CDR1 KGHSH and CDR2 LQKENI come from the germline V gene. Here the CDR3 reads CASSPQKEGTGDGYTF. For the CDR3, the DNA is TGTGCCAGCTCACCACAAAAGGAAGGGACAGGGGATGGCTACACCTTC.

The rearrangement joins TRBV18 to TRBJ2-1; a possible D gene is TRBD2 (6 bases). V lost 0 bases and J 8 bases, leaving 14 bases between the germline ends. CDR1 is KGHSH, CDR2 LQKENI, per germline. The CDR3 has 15 amino acids. The CDR3: CASSPPRRDAYEQFF. The CDR3 DNA sequence: TGTGCCAGCTCACCACCGAGGCGGGACGCGTATGAGCAGTTCTTC.

This chain uses TRBV5-1 with TRBJ1-2, with D perhaps matching TRBD1 (5 bases). The V gene lost 3 bases and the J gene lost 8 bases, with 20 bases spanning the gap. Per germline, CDR1 SGHRS and CDR2 YFSETQ. The CDR3 has 15 amino acids. The CDR3 spells CASSYPTAGMFGYTF. For the CDR3, the DNA is TGCGCCAGCAGCTACCCAACAGCAGGGATGTTCGGCTACACCTTC.

This chain links TRBV6-5 with TRBJ1-2, with D perhaps matching TRBD1 (5 bases). This CDR3 contains 14 residues. Germline V lookup: CDR1 MNHEY, CDR2 SVGAGI. Trimming took 5 bases from V and 4 from J, leaving 14 bases between them. The CDR3 protein is CASSRLEQVYGYTF. CDR3 nucleotide sequence: TGTGCCAGCAGTCGGTTGGAACAGGTCTATGGCTACACCTTC.

The chain has TRBV27 and TRBJ1-2; 7 bases match TRBD1. Germline V lookup: CDR1 MNHEY, CDR2 SMNVEV (reference sequence). The CDR3 sequence is 19 residues long. J lost 2 bases, V lost 2 bases, and 17 bases had no gene match. The CDR3 coding sequence is TGTGCCAGCAGTTTACACCGGGACAGAGAGAGGGGCTACAACTATGGCTACACCTTC. Its translation is CASSLHRDRERGYNYGYTF.